This T cell receptor beta chain emerged from a study of lymphopenia after photon versus proton radiotherapy. TCRdb's table, derived via immunoSEQ multiplex PCR, lists solely in-frame clones and lacks some. Of 20,000 to 30,000 clones in the sample, around four fifths are singletons; the top ten hold less than 25%. For this clone: Antigen unknown.

Study outcomes and limitations: Relative stability marked proton patients; photon patients lost diversity and naive cells. Post-nadir TCR diversity decline inversely tracked overall survival among those who died. After lymphocyte nadir, photon-treated repertoires showed oligoclonal expansion, especially CD8+ Temra.

The sequencing here drew on peripheral blood, taken from a patient treated with proton-based radiotherapy. The clonotype comes from a woman aged 70-85 years with pancreatic cancer.

CDR3 nucleotide sequence: TGCGCCAGCAGCTTAGCGACAGGGACCTACAATGAGCAGTTCTTC. Encoded protein: CASSLATGTYNEQFF. The V and J genes are TRBV5-1 and TRBJ2-1; TRBD1 matches at 7 bases. Germline assignment: CDR1 SGHRS and CDR2 YFSETQ. This CDR3 is 15 amino acids long. J lost 2 bases, V lost 2 bases, and 4 bases had no gene match. The full variable domain, rest sourced from reference TRBV5-1 and TRBJ2-1, is KAGVTQTPRYLIKTRGQQVTLSCSPISGHRSVSWYQQTPGQGLQFLFEYFSETQRNKGNFPGRFSGRQFSNSRSEMNVSTLELGDSALYLCASSLATGTYNEQFFGPGTRLTVL.